Shown below are 25 T cell receptor beta chains from a single sample sequenced in a study of early T cells in non-severe SARS-CoV-2 infection. TCRdb reprocessed the 5' RACE reads with MiXCR, giving one entry per CDR3 protein. The repertoire consists of tens of thousands of distinct CDR3 sequences, with 12% occurring once and the leading ten covering around 4%. The sample comprised whole blood. These receptors all come from an adult who was a healthcare worker with PCR-confirmed SARS-CoV-2 infection or an uninfected control (not recorded which).

This clonotype showed up many times. The genes are TRBV7-6 and TRBJ2-1, with a weak D call TRBD2 (5 bases). V was cut by 6 bases and J by 7 bases, with 16 bases left in between. The CDR3 contains 14 residues. Germline lookup yields CDR1 SGHVS and CDR2 FNYEAQ. CDR3 bases: TGTGCCAGCAGAGAAAACGCAGGCGGGAATGAGCAGTTCTTC. This sequence encodes CASRENAGGNEQFF.

This clonotype was counted a few times. This chain links TRBV5-1 with TRBJ2-2, with 9 bases that match TRBD2. The J segment lost 6 bases and the V segment lost 1 base, leaving 7 bases of the junction unmatched. The CDR3 runs 16 residues. Germline assignment: CDR1 SGHRS and CDR2 YFSETQ. In nucleotides, the CDR3 is TGCGCCAGCAGCTTGTCTGTAGCGGGAGTTGCCGGGGAGCTGTTTTTT. It is translated as CASSLSVAGVAGELFF. Supplemented by reference TRBV5-1 and TRBJ2-2, the full variable domain reads KAGVTQTPRYLIKTRGQQVTLSCSPISGHRSVSWYQQTPGQGLQFLFEYFSETQRNKGNFPGRFSGRQFSNSRSEMNVSTLELGDSALYLCASSLSVAGVAGELFFGEGSRLTVL.

This clonotype was seen repeatedly, ten times or more. The chain uses TRBV24-1 and TRBJ2-7; D remains ambiguous. V was cut by 4 bases and J by 3 bases, with 18 bases left in between. This CDR3 has 16 residues. Germline assignment: CDR1 KGHDR and CDR2 SFDVKD. The CDR3 nucleotides are TGTGCCACCAGTGACGGAGCATCCCATAAACTCTACGAGCAGTACTTC. Its protein is CATSDGASHKLYEQYF.

The chain recombines TRBV28 with TRBJ2-2; a possible D gene is TRBD2 (6 bases). This CDR3 has 15 residues. The ends were cut back, 1 base at V and 6 bases at J, with 12 bases in the middle. Germline values: CDR1 MDHEN, CDR2 SYDVKM. Written as DNA, the CDR3 is TGTGCCAGCAGTTTATCGCGGGAACTCTCCGGGGAGCTGTTTTTT. Translated, it gives CASSLSRELSGELFF.

This clonotype was recorded many times. The rearrangement uses TRBV3-1 and TRBJ2-7; TRBD2 agrees at 12 bases. The J segment lost 2 bases and the V segment lost 2 bases, leaving 10 bases of the junction unmatched. Germline CDR1 is LGHDT and CDR2 is YNNKEL (reference sequence). The CDR3 is made up of 18 amino acids. DNA for the CDR3: TGTGCCAGCAGCCAACCCTTCGGTGCTAGCGGGAGGGCCTACGAGCAGTACTTC. It is translated as CASSQPFGASGRAYEQYF.

This clonotype was seen repeatedly, ten times or more. The gene calls are TRBV7-3 and TRBJ2-5; D may be TRBD1 or TRBD2 (5 bases each). Trimming pared 5 bases from V and 3 bases from J, leaving 10 bases between. The CDR3 loop spans 13 amino acids. Germline V gene lookup returns CDR1 SGHTA and CDR2 FQGTGA. CDR3 bases: TGTGCCAGCAGCAGAGGGACGAAAGAGACCCAGTACTTC. This codes for CASSRGTKETQYF.

This clonotype has a count of ten or more. The V gene is TRBV29-1, the J gene TRBJ2-2; no definite D call. Germline V gene lookup returns CDR1 SQVTM and CDR2 ANQGSEA. This CDR3 contains 11 residues. Trimming left V 3 bases short and J 5 bases short, with 4 bases between. CDR3 DNA sequence: TGCAGCGTTGAGTGGACCGGGGAGCTGTTTTTT. It translates to CSVEWTGELFF.

This clonotype appeared many times. This chain connects TRBV29-1 to TRBJ2-7, with D possibly matching TRBD2 (6 bases). Germline loops: CDR1 SQVTM, CDR2 ANQGSEA. The length of the CDR3 is 12 residues. V lost 1 base to trimming and J lost 9 bases, with 13 bases between them. Here the CDR3 reads CSVEGEAGTQYF. CDR3 in DNA: TGCAGCGTTGAAGGGGAGGCCGGGACGCAGTACTTC.

This clonotype has only a few counts. This CDR3 is CASSPSSSKNNEQFF. In DNA, the CDR3 is TGTGCCAGCTCCCCGAGCTCCTCCAAAAACAATGAGCAGTTCTTC. V gene TRBV18 combines with J gene TRBJ2-1; D remains ambiguous. The CDR3 covers 15 residues. The V end was cut by 6 bases, the J end by 5 bases, with 17 bases between. Germline CDR1 and CDR2: KGHSH and LQKENI.

This clonotype has a count of ten or more. The junction departs from germline at one end; a sequencing error may be responsible. CDR3 loop: CATTAGHRAGVRIF. CDR3 coding DNA: TGTGCCACCACCGCGGGACACCGCGCCGGAGTGAGGATTTTT. The V call is TRBV24-1, the J call TRBJ1-4; D is perhaps TRBD1 (6 bases). This CDR3 contains 14 residues. Germline V gives CDR1 KGHDR, CDR2 SFDVKD.

This clonotype was seen ten or more times. The chain recombines TRBV20-1 with TRBJ2-2; D uncertain. From germline, CDR1 is DFQATT and CDR2 SNEGSKA (reference sequence). This CDR3 is 12 amino acids long. The germline V and J ends were trimmed by 6 bases and 7 bases, with 12 bases remaining between them. The CDR3 DNA follows: TGCAGTGCCAGTCGGCAAGGCGGGGAGCTGTTTTTT. Amino acids: CSASRQGGELFF.

This clonotype was counted many times. The chain combines TRBV25-1 with TRBJ2-1; D might be TRBD1 (6 bases). CDR1 is MGHDK and CDR2 is SYGVNS in the germline V gene. V gave up 2 bases and J gave up 10 bases, with 12 bases separating them. CDR3 length: 13 amino acids. CDR3 amino acids: CASSEVDDREQFF. The CDR3 DNA sequence: TGTGCCAGCAGTGAAGTTGACGACAGGGAGCAGTTCTTC.

This clonotype was counted at least ten times. One junction end does not reproduce the germline sequence, and a read error may be involved. V gene TRBV18 combines with J gene TRBJ2-5; TRBD2 agrees at 10 bases. This CDR3 comprises 15 residues. CDR1 is KGHSH and CDR2 is LQKENI in the germline V gene. The CDR3 is CASSPLAGWQETQYF. The CDR3 nucleotides are TGTGCCAGCTCTCCACTAGCGGGATGGCAAGAGACCCAGTACTTC.

The table lists this clonotype with a few counts. For the CDR3, the DNA is TGTGCCAGCAGTTTATTTGGGGGAGTCACAGATACGCAGTATTTT. Protein sequence: CASSLFGGVTDTQYF. The genes are TRBV27 and TRBJ2-3; D may correspond to TRBD1 or TRBD2 (5 bases each). This CDR3 spans 15 amino acids. In germline, CDR1 is MNHEY, CDR2 SMNVEV (reference sequence). Trimming pared 1 base from V and 2 bases from J, leaving 10 bases between.

The genes are TRBV9 and TRBJ2-7, with D uncertain. Germline values: CDR1 SGDLS, CDR2 YYNGEE. The CDR3 is 14 residues long. Trimming shortened V by 4 bases and J by 3 bases, and 14 bases separated the two germline ends. Here the CDR3 reads CASSPSTGYYEQYF. The CDR3 nucleotides are TGTGCCAGCAGCCCCAGCACCGGATACTACGAGCAGTACTTC.

At least ten counts were recorded for this clonotype. The genes are TRBV12-3 or TRBV12-4 and TRBJ2-1; D gene uncertain. The germline V and J ends were trimmed by 6 bases and 9 bases, with 12 bases remaining between them. The CDR3 totals 12 residues. In DNA, the CDR3 is TGTGCCAGCAGGGGCCCATATAGTGAGCAGTTCTTC. Amino acid sequence: CASRGPYSEQFF.

The sample holds many counts of this clonotype. The CDR3 DNA follows: TGTGCCAGTAGTACCGGGACCGAGGGAAATCAGCCCCAGCATTTT. It encodes CASSTGTEGNQPQHF. The genes are TRBV19 and TRBJ1-5; possibly TRBD1 for D (5 bases). Germline V gene lookup returns CDR1 LNHDA and CDR2 SQIVND (reference sequence). There are 15 residues in the CDR3. The V gene lost 4 bases and the J gene lost 4 bases, with 14 bases spanning the gap.

The sample holds a few counts of this clonotype. The V call is TRBV7-2, the J call TRBJ2-5; D is undetermined. Germline V gene data show CDR1 as SGHTA and CDR2 as FQGNSA. The CDR3 loop spans 14 amino acids. Trimming pared 4 bases from V and 5 bases from J, leaving 14 bases between. The CDR3 sequence: CASSSSRASETQYF. CDR3 DNA sequence: TGTGCCAGCAGCTCGTCCCGGGCTTCTGAGACCCAGTACTTC.

This clonotype appeared many times. The chain has TRBV28 and TRBJ2-1, with 7 nucleotides matching TRBD2. Germline loops: CDR1 MDHEN, CDR2 SYDVKM. With V trimmed by 4 bases and J by 0 bases, 15 bases remained unmatched. This CDR3 spans 19 amino acids. CDR3 nucleotide sequence: TGTGCCAGCAGTTCCTCCCGGGTGAACGGGAGGACCTCCTACAATGAGCAGTTCTTC. Amino acids: CASSSSRVNGRTSYNEQFF.

This clonotype has a handful of counts. V and J are TRBV7-2 and TRBJ2-2; possible D gene TRBD1, 6 bases. Trimming stripped 9 bases from V and 2 bases from J, with 10 bases between. This CDR3 contains 13 residues. Germline values: CDR1 SGHTA, CDR2 FQGNSA. CDR3 region: CASRTVNTGELFF. CDR3 DNA sequence: TGTGCCAGTCGGACAGTAAACACCGGGGAGCTGTTTTTT.

The table lists this clonotype with many counts. The V call is TRBV9, the J call TRBJ2-3; D perhaps matches TRBD2 (8 bases). V was clipped by 6 bases and J by 2 bases, with 19 bases between them. Looked up from germline, CDR1 is SGDLS and CDR2 is YYNGEE. The CDR3 is 16 residues long. The CDR3: CASTTGGGGPTDTQYF. The CDR3 DNA sequence: TGTGCCAGCACCACGGGAGGGGGCGGCCCCACAGATACGCAGTATTTT.

V usage is TRBV7-2 and J usage is TRBJ2-3, with D perhaps matching TRBD2 (6 bases). The CDR3 length is 13 residues. The germline CDR1 and CDR2 sequences are SGHTA and FQGNSA. The ends were cut back, 4 bases at V and 8 bases at J, with 13 bases in the middle. CDR3 in DNA: TGTGCCAGCAGCTCGGGACTTCAGGGTACGCAGTATTTT. It yields the protein CASSSGLQGTQYF.

For the CDR3, the DNA is TGCAGTGCTTACAGGGCTGAGGGCTACAATGAGCAGTTCTTC. Its protein is CSAYRAEGYNEQFF. The rearrangement links TRBV20-1 to TRBJ2-1; D possibly corresponds to TRBD1 (6 bases). Germline assignment: CDR1 DFQATT and CDR2 SNEGSKA (reference sequence). CDR3 length: 14 amino acids. The ends were cut back, 5 bases at V and 3 bases at J, with 14 bases in the middle.

This chain connects TRBV7-2 to TRBJ1-1; 7 bases are a match to TRBD1. CDR1 and CDR2 from the germline V gene are SGHTA and FQGNSA. The CDR3 loop spans 13 amino acids. The V segment lost 4 bases and the J segment 10 bases; nucleotides outside the gene matches: 9. In DNA form, the CDR3 reads TGTGCCAGCAGCTCAAACAGGGGCGGAGTAGCTTTCTTT. Protein: CASSSNRGGVAFF.

This clonotype was seen ten or more times. V usage is TRBV9 and J usage is TRBJ1-6; 9 bases are shared with TRBD1. The CDR3 sequence is 16 residues long. CDR1 SGDLS and CDR2 YYNGEE come from the germline V gene. Trimming took 3 bases from V and 4 from J; bases not matched to a gene: 5. CDR3 residues: CASSEGQGAYNSPLHF. The CDR3 bases are TGTGCCAGCAGCGAGGGACAGGGAGCGTATAATTCACCCCTCCACTTT.